The present T cell receptor (beta chain) was sequenced within a study of regulatory T cells in long-lasting Graves disease. Background on the study: Persistence in Graves' disease required over 5 years of antithyroid drugs plus positive TSH receptor antibodies.

Time point reported: persistent/refractory GD, antithyroid drugs over 5 years with positive TRAb. Preparation of the TCR library used RNA extracted from PBMCs. iRepertoire HTBI primers and Arm-PCR of CDR3 regions built TCR beta libraries. From the multiplex PCR reads, TCRdb called clonotypes with MiXCR, one entry per CDR3 protein. This sample has a few hundred thousand distinct CDR3 sequences, with less than 25% found just once. This clonotype was found a few times. The TCR sequence derives from a female donor with Graves disease. Material: peripheral blood mononuclear cells (PBMCs), obtained when the disease was refractory, from a patient treated with antithyroid drugs.

CDR3 sequence (DNA): TGTGCCTGGAGTGAACATGAGACCCAGTACTTC. Translation gives CAWSEHETQYF. The chain carries TRBV30 and TRBJ2-5, with D unclear. The ends were cut back, 1 base at V and 5 bases at J, with 5 bases in the middle. In germline, CDR1 is GTSNPN, CDR2 SVGIG (reference sequence). The CDR3 consists of 11 residues.